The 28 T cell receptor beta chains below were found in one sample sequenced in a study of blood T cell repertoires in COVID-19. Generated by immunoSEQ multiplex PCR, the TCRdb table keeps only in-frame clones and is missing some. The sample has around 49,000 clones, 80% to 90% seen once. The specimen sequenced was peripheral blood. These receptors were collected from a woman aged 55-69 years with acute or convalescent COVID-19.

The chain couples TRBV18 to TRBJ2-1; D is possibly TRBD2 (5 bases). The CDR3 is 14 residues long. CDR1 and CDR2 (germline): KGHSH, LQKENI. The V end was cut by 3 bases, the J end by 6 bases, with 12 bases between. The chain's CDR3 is CASSPRGLANEQFF. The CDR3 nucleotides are TGTGCCAGCTCACCGCGTGGGCTAGCCAATGAGCAGTTCTTC.

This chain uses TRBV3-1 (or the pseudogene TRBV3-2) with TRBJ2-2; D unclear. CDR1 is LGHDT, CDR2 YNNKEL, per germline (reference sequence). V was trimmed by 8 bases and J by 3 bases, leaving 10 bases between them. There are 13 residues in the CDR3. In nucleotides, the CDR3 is TGTGCCAGCCAGTCCTCTTACACCGGGGAGCTGTTTTTT. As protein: CASQSSYTGELFF.

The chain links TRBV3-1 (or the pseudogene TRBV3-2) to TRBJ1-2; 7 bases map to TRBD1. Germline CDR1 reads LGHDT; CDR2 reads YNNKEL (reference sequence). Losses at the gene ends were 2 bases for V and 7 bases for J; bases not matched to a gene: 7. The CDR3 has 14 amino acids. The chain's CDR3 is CASSQTGVKGGYTF. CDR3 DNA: TGTGCCAGCAGCCAAACAGGGGTAAAGGGTGGCTACACCTTC.

The CDR3: CASSPDRVRNTDTQYF. The CDR3 DNA reads TGTGCCAGCAGCCCCGACAGGGTCAGGAACACAGATACGCAGTATTTT. The chain has TRBV3-1 (or the pseudogene TRBV3-2) and TRBJ2-3; 7 nucleotides align to TRBD1. CDR3 length: 16 amino acids. Per germline, CDR1 LGHDT and CDR2 YNNKEL (reference sequence). Trimming took 4 bases from V and 2 from J; bases not matched to a gene: 9.

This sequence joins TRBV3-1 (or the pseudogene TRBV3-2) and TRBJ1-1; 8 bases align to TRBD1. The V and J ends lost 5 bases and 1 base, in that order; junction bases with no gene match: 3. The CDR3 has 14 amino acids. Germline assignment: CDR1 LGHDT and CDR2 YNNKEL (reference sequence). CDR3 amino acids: CASSRQGRNTEAFF. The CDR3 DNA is TGTGCCAGCAGCAGACAGGGGAGGAACACTGAAGCTTTCTTT.

The CDR3 DNA reads TGTGCCAGCAGCCACGGGAGTGGGGCTGAAGCTTTCTTT. It encodes CASSHGSGAEAFF. The chain combines TRBV7-8 with TRBJ1-1; no definite D call. Germline values: CDR1 SGHVS, CDR2 FQNEAQ. The CDR3 is 13 amino acids. Between the trimmed V and J ends, which lost 5 bases and 6 bases, there was a span of 13 bases.

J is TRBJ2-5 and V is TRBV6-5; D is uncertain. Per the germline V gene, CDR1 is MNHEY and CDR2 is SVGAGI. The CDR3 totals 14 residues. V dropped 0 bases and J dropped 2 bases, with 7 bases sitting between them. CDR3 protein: CASSYSPSQETQYF. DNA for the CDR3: TGTGCCAGCAGTTACTCGCCCAGTCAAGAGACCCAGTACTTC.

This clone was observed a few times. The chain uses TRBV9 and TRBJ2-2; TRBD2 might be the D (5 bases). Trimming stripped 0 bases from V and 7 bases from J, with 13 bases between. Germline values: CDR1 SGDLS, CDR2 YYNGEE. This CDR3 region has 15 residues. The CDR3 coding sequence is TGTGCCAGCAGCGTAGCCGGGTTAGGAGGCGGGGAGCTGTTTTTT. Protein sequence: CASSVAGLGGGELFF.

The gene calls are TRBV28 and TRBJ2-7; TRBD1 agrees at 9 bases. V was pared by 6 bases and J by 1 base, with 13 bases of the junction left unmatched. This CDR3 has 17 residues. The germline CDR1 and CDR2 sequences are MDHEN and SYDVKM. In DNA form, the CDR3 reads TGTGCCAGCAGACCCACCGGGACAGGGAAACGGTCCTACGAGCAGTACTTC. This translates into CASRPTGTGKRSYEQYF.

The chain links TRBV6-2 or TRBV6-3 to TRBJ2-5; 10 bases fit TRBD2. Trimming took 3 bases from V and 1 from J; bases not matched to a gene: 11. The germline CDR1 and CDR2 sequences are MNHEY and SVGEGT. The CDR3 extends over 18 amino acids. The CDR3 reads CASSYSVAGGGTQETQYF. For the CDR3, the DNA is TGTGCCAGCAGTTATTCTGTAGCGGGGGGCGGTACCCAAGAGACCCAGTACTTC.

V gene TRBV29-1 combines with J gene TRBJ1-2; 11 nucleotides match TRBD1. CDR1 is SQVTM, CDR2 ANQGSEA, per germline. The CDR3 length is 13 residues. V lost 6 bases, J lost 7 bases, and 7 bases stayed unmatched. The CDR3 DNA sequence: TGCAGCGTCTGGACAGGGGGCGAATCTGGCTACACCTTC. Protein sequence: CSVWTGGESGYTF.

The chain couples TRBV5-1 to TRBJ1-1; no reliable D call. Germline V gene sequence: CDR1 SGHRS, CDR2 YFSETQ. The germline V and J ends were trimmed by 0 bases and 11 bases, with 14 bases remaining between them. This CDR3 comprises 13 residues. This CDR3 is CASSLDGINRAFF. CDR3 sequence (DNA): TGCGCCAGCAGCTTGGATGGTATTAATCGGGCTTTCTTT.

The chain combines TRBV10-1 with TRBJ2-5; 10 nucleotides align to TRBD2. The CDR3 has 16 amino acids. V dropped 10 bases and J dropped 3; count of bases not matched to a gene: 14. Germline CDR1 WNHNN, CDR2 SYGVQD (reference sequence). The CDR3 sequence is CANVAPSGSWEETQYF. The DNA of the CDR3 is TGCGCCAACGTAGCGCCTAGCGGGAGTTGGGAAGAGACCCAGTACTTC.

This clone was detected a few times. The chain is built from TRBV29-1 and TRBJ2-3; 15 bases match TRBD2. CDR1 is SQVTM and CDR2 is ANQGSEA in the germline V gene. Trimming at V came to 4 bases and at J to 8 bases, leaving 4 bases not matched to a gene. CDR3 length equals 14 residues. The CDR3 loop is CSVGTSGGAGTQYF. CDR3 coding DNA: TGCAGCGTTGGGACTAGCGGGGGGGCCGGTACGCAGTATTTT.

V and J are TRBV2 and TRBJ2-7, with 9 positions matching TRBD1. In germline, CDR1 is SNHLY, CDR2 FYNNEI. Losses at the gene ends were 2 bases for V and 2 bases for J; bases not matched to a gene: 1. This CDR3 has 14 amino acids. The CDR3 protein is CASSETGGPYEQYF. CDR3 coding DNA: TGTGCCAGCAGTGAAACAGGGGGCCCCTACGAGCAGTACTTC.

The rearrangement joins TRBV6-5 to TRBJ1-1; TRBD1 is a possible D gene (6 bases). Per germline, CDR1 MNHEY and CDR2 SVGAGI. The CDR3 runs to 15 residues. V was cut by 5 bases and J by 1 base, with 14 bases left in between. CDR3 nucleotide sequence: TGTGCCAGCAGTCCCCAGGGGTCTCGGAACACTGAAGCTTTCTTT. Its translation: CASSPQGSRNTEAFF.

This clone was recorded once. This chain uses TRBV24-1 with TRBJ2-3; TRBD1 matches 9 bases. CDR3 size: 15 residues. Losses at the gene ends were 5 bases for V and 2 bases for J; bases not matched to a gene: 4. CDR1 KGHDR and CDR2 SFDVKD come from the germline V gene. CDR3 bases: TGTGCCACCAGTGCGGGGACAGGGAACACAGATACGCAGTATTTT. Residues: CATSAGTGNTDTQYF.

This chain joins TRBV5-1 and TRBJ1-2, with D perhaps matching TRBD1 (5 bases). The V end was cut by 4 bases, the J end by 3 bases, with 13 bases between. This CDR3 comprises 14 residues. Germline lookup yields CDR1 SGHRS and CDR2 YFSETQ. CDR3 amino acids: CASSQDTRDYGYTF. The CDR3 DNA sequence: TGCGCCAGCAGCCAGGACACCAGAGACTATGGCTACACCTTC.

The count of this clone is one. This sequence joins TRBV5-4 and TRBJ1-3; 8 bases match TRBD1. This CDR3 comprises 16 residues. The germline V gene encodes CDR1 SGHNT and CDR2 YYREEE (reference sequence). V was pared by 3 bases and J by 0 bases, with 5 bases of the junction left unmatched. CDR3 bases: TGTGCCAGCAGCTCACGACAGGGGAGCTCTGGAAACACCATATATTTT. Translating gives CASSSRQGSSGNTIYF. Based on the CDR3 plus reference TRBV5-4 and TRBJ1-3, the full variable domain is ETGVTQSPTHLIKTRGQQVTLRCSSQSGHNTVSWYQQALGQGPQFIFQYYREEENGRGNFPPRFSGLQFPNYSSELNVNALELDDSALYLCASSSRQGSSGNTIYFGEGSWLTVV.

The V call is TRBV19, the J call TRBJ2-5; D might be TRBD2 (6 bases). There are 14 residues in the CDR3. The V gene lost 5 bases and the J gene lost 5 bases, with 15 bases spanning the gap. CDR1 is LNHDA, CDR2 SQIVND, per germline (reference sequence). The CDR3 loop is CASSYRTTHETQYF. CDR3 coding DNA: TGTGCCAGTAGTTACCGGACTACCCACGAGACCCAGTACTTC.

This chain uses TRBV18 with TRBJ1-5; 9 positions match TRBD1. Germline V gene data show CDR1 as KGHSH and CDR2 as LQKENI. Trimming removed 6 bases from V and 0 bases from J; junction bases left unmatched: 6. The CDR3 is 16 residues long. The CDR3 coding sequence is TGTGCCAGCTCGCCTGGGACAGGGCCTAGCAATCAGCCCCAGCATTTT. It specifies CASSPGTGPSNQPQHF.

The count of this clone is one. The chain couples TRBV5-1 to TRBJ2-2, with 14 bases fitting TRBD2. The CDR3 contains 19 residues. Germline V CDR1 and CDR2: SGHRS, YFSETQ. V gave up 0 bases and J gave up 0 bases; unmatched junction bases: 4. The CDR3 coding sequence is TGCGCCAGCAGCTTGGTATGGACTAGCGGGAGGACGAACACCGGGGAGCTGTTTTTT. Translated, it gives CASSLVWTSGRTNTGELFF.

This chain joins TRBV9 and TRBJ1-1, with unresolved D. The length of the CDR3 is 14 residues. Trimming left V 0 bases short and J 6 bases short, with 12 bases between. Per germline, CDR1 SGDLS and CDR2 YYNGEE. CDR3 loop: CASSVAVFAAEAFF. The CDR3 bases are TGTGCCAGCAGCGTAGCGGTGTTTGCTGCTGAAGCTTTCTTT.

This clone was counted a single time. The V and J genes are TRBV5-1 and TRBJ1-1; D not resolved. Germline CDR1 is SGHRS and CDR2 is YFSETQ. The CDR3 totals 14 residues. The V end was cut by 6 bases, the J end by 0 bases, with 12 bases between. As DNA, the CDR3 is TGCGCCAGCACCCGCGAGGCCATGAACACTGAAGCTTTCTTT. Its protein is CASTREAMNTEAFF.

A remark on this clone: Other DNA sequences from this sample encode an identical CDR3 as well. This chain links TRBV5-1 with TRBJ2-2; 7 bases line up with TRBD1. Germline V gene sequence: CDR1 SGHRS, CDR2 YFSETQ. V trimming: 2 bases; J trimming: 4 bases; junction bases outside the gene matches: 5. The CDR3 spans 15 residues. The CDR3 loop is CASSLRQGGTGELFF. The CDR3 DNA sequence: TGCGCCAGCAGCTTACGACAGGGTGGCACCGGGGAGCTGTTTTTT.

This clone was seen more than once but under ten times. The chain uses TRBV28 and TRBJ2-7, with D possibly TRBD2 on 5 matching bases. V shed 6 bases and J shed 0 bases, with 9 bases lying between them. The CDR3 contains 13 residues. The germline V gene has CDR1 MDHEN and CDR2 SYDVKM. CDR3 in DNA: TGTGCCAGCAGGGGGAGCCCCTCCTACGAGCAGTACTTC. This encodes CASRGSPSYEQYF.

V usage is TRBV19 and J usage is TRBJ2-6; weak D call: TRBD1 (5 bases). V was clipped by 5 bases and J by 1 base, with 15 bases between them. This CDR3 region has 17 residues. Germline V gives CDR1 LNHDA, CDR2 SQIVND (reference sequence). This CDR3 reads CASSQRVQASGANVLTF. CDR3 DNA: TGTGCCAGTAGTCAGCGCGTACAGGCTTCTGGGGCCAACGTCCTGACTTTC.

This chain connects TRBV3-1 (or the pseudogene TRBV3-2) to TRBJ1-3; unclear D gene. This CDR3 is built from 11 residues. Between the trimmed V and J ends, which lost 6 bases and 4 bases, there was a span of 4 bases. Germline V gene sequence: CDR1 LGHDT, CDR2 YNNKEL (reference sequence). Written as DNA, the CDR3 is TGTGCCAGCAGAAGCGGAAACACCATATATTTT. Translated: CASRSGNTIYF.